These 8 T cell receptor beta chains originate from one sample sequenced in a study of blood T cell repertoires in COVID-19. Clones were read by immunoSEQ multiplex PCR, and TCRdb kept only the in-frame ones, dropping some. The sample includes tens of thousands of clones, around 83% of them seen just once. The sequencing input was peripheral blood. The receptors come from a man in his sixties with acute or convalescent COVID-19.

The chain links TRBV5-1 to TRBJ2-3; TRBD2 matches at 7 bases. Germline values: CDR1 SGHRS, CDR2 YFSETQ. J lost 4 bases, V lost 2 bases, and 1 base had no gene match. The length of the CDR3 is 13 residues. The CDR3 DNA follows: TGCGCCAGCAGCTTAAGCGGGGCAGATACGCAGTATTTT. Amino acid sequence: CASSLSGADTQYF.

The CDR3 bases are TGTGCCAGCAGTCCGGGGGACAGATACACCGGGGAGCTGTTTTTT. Protein sequence: CASSPGDRYTGELFF. This sequence joins TRBV27 and TRBJ2-2, with a possible D match to TRBD1 (7 bases). V lost 5 bases and J lost 3, with 13 bases in between. Germline lookup yields CDR1 MNHEY and CDR2 SMNVEV (reference sequence). CDR3 length equals 15 residues.

CDR3: CSAPRWYGYTF. CDR3 in DNA: TGCAGTGCTCCCAGATGGTATGGCTACACCTTC. This chain links TRBV20-1 with TRBJ1-2; no definite D call. The CDR3 contains 11 residues. Germline CDR1 DFQATT, CDR2 SNEGSKA (reference sequence). Between the trimmed V and J ends, which lost 5 bases and 5 bases, there was a span of 9 bases.

The chain has TRBV6-5 and TRBJ1-2, with 10 bases identical to TRBD1. Trimming took 6 bases from V and 6 from J; bases not matched to a gene: 7. The CDR3 sequence is 14 residues long. The germline CDR1 and CDR2 sequences are MNHEY and SVGAGI. The CDR3 region is CASRRTGTGDGYTF. CDR3 DNA sequence: TGTGCCAGCAGGAGAACCGGGACAGGGGATGGCTACACCTTC.

The CDR3 DNA is TGTGCCAGCAGCTACCGAACAGGGGGCACCGGGGAGCTGTTTTTT. Translating it yields CASSYRTGGTGELFF. This rearrangement joins TRBV7-2 to TRBJ2-2, with TRBD1 identical over 8 bases. The germline CDR1 and CDR2 sequences are SGHTA and FQGNSA. The CDR3 length is 15 residues. V shed 4 bases and J 4 bases; nucleotides not matched to a gene: 5.

The chain employs TRBV18 and TRBJ1-1, with 7 bases matching TRBD1. With V trimmed by 8 bases and J by 3 bases, 6 bases remained unmatched. The CDR3 length is 13 residues. Germline V lookup: CDR1 KGHSH, CDR2 LQKENI. The CDR3 here is CASQVDRDTEAFF. Written as DNA, the CDR3 is TGTGCCAGCCAAGTTGACAGGGACACTGAAGCTTTCTTT.

This clone was observed a few times. The chain couples TRBV5-1 to TRBJ2-7; perhaps TRBD1 as D (7 bases). CDR3 length: 14 amino acids. With 4 bases removed from V and 2 bases from J, the gap between germline ends came to 13 bases. Germline CDR1 is SGHRS and CDR2 is YFSETQ. This CDR3 reads CASSAGQLTYEQYF. In DNA, the CDR3 is TGCGCCAGCAGCGCGGGACAGCTCACCTACGAGCAGTACTTC.

The chain links TRBV6-5 to TRBJ1-5; weak D call: TRBD1 (6 bases). Trimming removed 6 bases from V and 1 base from J, with 13 bases in between. This CDR3 is built from 15 residues. Looked up from germline, CDR1 is MNHEY and CDR2 is SVGAGI. The CDR3 nucleotides read TGTGCCAGCAGCCCCCGGGGGGCCAGCAATCAGCCCCAGCATTTT. Translation gives CASSPRGASNQPQHF.